The following is a TCR beta chain sequence with its context. The antigen remains undetermined. CDR3 length equals 14 residues. Germline V gene sequence: CDR1 SNHLY, CDR2 FYNNEI. V was pared by 4 bases and J by 4 bases, with 10 bases between. The entry originates in a study of T cell responses to AZD1222 COVID-19 vaccine. Data came from immunoSEQ multiplex PCR; TCRdb stores just in-frame clones and leaves some out. The sample yields about 180,000 clones, 70% to 90% seen once. Study-level findings and limits: Variant regions that are unmutated are reportedly the target of nearly half of spike-specific TCRs. Baseline antibody screening turned up just a handful of seropositive AZD1222 recipients.

This clonotype was sampled from an adult who received the MenACWY meningococcal vaccine as a control. The sample was peripheral blood, taken 28 days after the second dose of the MenACWY control vaccine. The V gene is TRBV2, the J gene TRBJ1-4; D gene unclear. In DNA form, the CDR3 reads TGTGCCAGCAGTGTTAACTTCCTTAATGAAAAACTGTTTTTT. Amino acid sequence: CASSVNFLNEKLFF.